The present TCR beta chain was sequenced within a study of cytomegalovirus exposure and HLA in healthy donors. Germline loops: CDR1 SGHTA, CDR2 FQGNSA. The CDR3 totals 17 residues. After removal of 5 bases from V and 4 bases from J, the junction contained 8 bases not matched to a gene. This clone has a handful of counts. The PCR used 60 Vbeta and 13 Jbeta primers. Here immunoSEQ multiplex PCR was the method, and the copy in TCRdb shows in-frame clones only, minus some. This table holds some 150,000 clones, around 69% found once. V gene TRBV7-2 combines with J gene TRBJ1-6, with 10 bases aligning to TRBD1. The origin of this receptor is a woman aged 30 to 39 in good health and CMV-seronegative. Specimen: PBMCs. The CDR3 protein is CASSLLRDRGYNSPLHF. The DNA of the CDR3 is TGTGCCAGCAGCCTACTCCGGGACAGGGGTTATAATTCACCCCTCCACTTT.